One sample yielded the 11 T cell receptor beta chains listed below, sequenced in a study of blood T cell repertoires in COVID-19. The repertoire was sequenced with immunoSEQ multiplex PCR; TCRdb's copy has only in-frame clones and lacks some. The sample includes 52,000 or so clones, roughly 90% seen only once; the top ten take more than 3%. Input material: peripheral blood. The receptors here all came from a middle-aged man with COVID-19, enrolled during active disease.

The gene calls are TRBV28 and TRBJ1-2, with 9 bases matching TRBD1. The V gene end was trimmed by 5 bases and the J gene end by 2 bases; junction bases not matched to a gene: 6. CDR1 is MDHEN, CDR2 SYDVKM, per germline. CDR3 size: 15 residues. The CDR3 DNA sequence: TGTGCCAGCAGTAGAAGGGGACAGGGAAACTATGGCTACACCTTC. Its translation: CASSRRGQGNYGYTF.

This clone was picked up a small number of times. This rearrangement joins TRBV2 to TRBJ1-1, with a weak D call TRBD1 (5 bases). Germline assignment: CDR1 SNHLY and CDR2 FYNNEI. CDR3 size: 13 residues. Trimming removed 5 bases at V and 3 bases at J, with 10 bases between. CDR3 residues: CASSQDSYTEAFF. The DNA for the CDR3 is TGTGCCAGCAGTCAAGACAGTTACACTGAAGCTTTCTTT.

The chain combines TRBV19 with TRBJ1-3; D perhaps matches TRBD1 (6 bases). Germline CDR1 and CDR2: LNHDA and SQIVND (reference sequence). Trimming removed 6 bases from V and 0 bases from J, with 15 bases in between. The CDR3 length is 16 residues. The CDR3 is CASRMDSSFSGNTIYF. The CDR3 DNA reads as TGTGCCAGTAGGATGGACAGCTCTTTCTCTGGAAACACCATATATTTT.

The genes are TRBV10-3 and TRBJ2-1; 10 bases fit TRBD2. The V segment lost 4 bases and the J segment 0 bases; nucleotides outside the gene matches: 0. The germline V gene encodes CDR1 ENHRY and CDR2 SYGVKD. The length of the CDR3 is 15 residues. CDR3 sequence (DNA): TGTGCCATCAGTGCTAGCGGGAGCTCCTACAATGAGCAGTTCTTC. It encodes CAISASGSSYNEQFF.

This chain joins TRBV5-6 and TRBJ1-2, with 7 positions matching TRBD1. There are 14 residues in the CDR3. V lost 0 bases and J lost 3; bases outside the gene matches: 2. Germline V gene data show CDR1 as SGHDT and CDR2 as YYEEEE. The CDR3 bases are TGTGCCAGCAGCTTGGAAGGGGGCGACTATGGCTACACCTTC. Its translation: CASSLEGGDYGYTF. Supplemented by reference TRBV5-6 and TRBJ1-2, the full variable domain reads DAGVTQSPTHLIKTRGQQVTLRCSPKSGHDTVSWYQQALGQGPQFIFQYYEEEERQRGNFPDRFSGHQFPNYSSELNVNALLLGDSALYLCASSLEGGDYGYTFGSGTRLTVV.

The chain employs TRBV24-1 and TRBJ2-1; 11 nucleotides line up with TRBD1. V shed 10 bases and J 6 bases; nucleotides not matched to a gene: 7. This CDR3 region has 14 residues. Germline CDR1 and CDR2: KGHDR and SFDVKD. The CDR3 region is CATNAGTGGNEQFF. CDR3 nucleotide sequence: TGTGCCACAAATGCCGGGACAGGGGGCAATGAGCAGTTCTTC.

The V call is TRBV7-9, the J call TRBJ1-4; 7 nucleotides line up with TRBD1. V dropped 6 bases and J dropped 4; count of bases not matched to a gene: 8. CDR1 is SEHNR, CDR2 FQNEAQ, per germline (reference sequence). The CDR3 sequence is 15 residues long. In nucleotides, the CDR3 is TGTGCCAGCAGGCCGACAGGGTTGGATAATGAAAAACTGTTTTTT. Translation: CASRPTGLDNEKLFF.

The chain links TRBV6-5 to TRBJ1-2; 11 nucleotides agree with TRBD1. V shed 3 bases and J 6 bases; nucleotides not matched to a gene: 6. CDR1 is MNHEY and CDR2 is SVGAGI in the germline V gene. The CDR3 contains 15 residues. The DNA for the CDR3 is TGTGCCAGCAGTTATGGGACAGGGGGTTCGGATGGCTACACCTTC. Its translation is CASSYGTGGSDGYTF.

The CDR3 coding sequence is TGCGCCAGCAGCCAAATCGGACTAGCGGACAAAAGTGGGGCCAACGTCCTGACTTTC. It yields the protein CASSQIGLADKSGANVLTF. The V gene is TRBV4-1, the J gene TRBJ2-6, with 10 nucleotides matching TRBD2. J lost 3 bases, V lost 2 bases, and 10 bases had no gene match. This CDR3 is 19 amino acids long. Germline values: CDR1 MGHRA, CDR2 YSYEKL.

The chain joins TRBV28 to TRBJ2-3, with 9 positions matching TRBD2. Per germline, CDR1 MDHEN and CDR2 SYDVKM. The CDR3 runs 16 residues. The ends lost 4 bases at V and 3 bases at J; junction bases unmatched: 8. CDR3 residues: CASSSSGNPRTDTQYF. CDR3 nucleotides: TGTGCCAGCAGTTCTAGCGGGAACCCAAGGACAGATACGCAGTATTTT.

The J gene is TRBJ2-2, the V gene TRBV6-1, with 8 bases that match TRBD1. CDR3 length equals 16 residues. The germline CDR1 and CDR2 sequences are MNHNS and SASEGT. The junction had 7 bases not matched to a gene; V was cut back by 0 bases and J by 7 bases. CDR3 sequence reads: CASSEAPGGWVGELFF. The CDR3 DNA follows: TGTGCCAGCAGTGAAGCGCCAGGGGGCTGGGTCGGGGAGCTGTTTTTT.